The clone carrying this T cell receptor beta chain shows up as medium-sized by frequency. Its matching antigen is unknown. Each sample's input was 200 to 300 ng genomic DNA, 38,000 or so genome equivalents. The CDR3 has 15 residues. The data were obtained in a study of T cell clusters in autoimmune cytopenias. TRB was amplified by touch-down multiplex PCR, primer pools A and B combined. TCRdb re-analyzed the multiplex PCR reads; it lists each CDR3 protein once, without DNA. Its clone listing holds about 5,000 distinct CDR3 sequences. Whole-study findings and limits: TRB repertoire shifts in secondary cytopenia and chronic lymphocytic leukemia mostly reflected lymphoma, not autoimmunity.

These data were likewise used in another study, on T cell repertoires in aging, cancer and after chemotherapy. That report notes: Immunological memory after chemotherapy cannot be judged from the repertoire data.

The V and J genes are TRBV12-3 or TRBV12-4 and TRBJ2-1; TCRdb names TRBD2, which stays unverified in the absence of DNA. This receptor was identified in a human donor in good health. Specimen: peripheral blood. The CDR3 loop is CASSSGTSGTNEQFF.